There are a few counts of the clone carrying this T cell receptor beta chain. The data belong to a study of identical twins. TCRdb reprocessed the 5' RACE reads via MiXCR and lists one record per CDR3 protein. The sample has about 520,000 distinct CDR3 sequences, roughly a fifth seen once; the top ten hold 0.75% to 0.95%. The donor group consisted entirely of healthy Caucasians. V dropped 1 base and J dropped 7 bases, with 9 bases sitting between them. The germline CDR1 and CDR2 sequences are LGHNT and FRNRAP. The CDR3 extends over 13 amino acids. The same sample was also studied in work on T cells expressing NK-cell markers. That source adds: Sequenced donors, eight in total, included seven who were HCMV-seropositive and one who was seronegative. Restricting sorting to alpha-beta TCR T cells was achieved in several experiments by an anti-gamma-delta TCR antibody. Whether the expanded NKG2C+ T cell clones recognized HCMV remained unclear.

This receptor was identified in a young woman in good health. The V and J genes are TRBV12-5 and TRBJ2-3, with TRBD1 as a possible D gene (5 bases). The sample taken for sequencing was CD4+ T cells sorted from blood. The CDR3 DNA sequence: TGTGCTAGTGGTTTGGCAAGGGGAAATACGCAGTATTTT. It translates to CASGLARGNTQYF.